Listed here is a single T cell receptor beta chain. Antigen unknown. The source of the sample is a study of identical twins. Study findings and constraints: Researchers reported excess low generation probability among twin-shared out-of-frame alpha sequences.

Trimming took off 3 bases at V and 0 bases at J, with 9 bases between the two ends. The CDR3 is 14 amino acids. Per germline, CDR1 SQVTM and CDR2 ANQGSEA. Each CDR3 protein is one row after TCRdb ran MiXCR on the 5' RACE reads. The table has nearly 900,000 distinct CDR3 sequences, roughly 12% seen once. The sample was also reused in another study, on yellow fever vaccine responses in identical twins.

The V gene is TRBV29-1, the J gene TRBJ1-3; D gene unclear. The receptor was isolated from a woman aged 18-35 years in good health. Sequenced input: PBMCs. The CDR3 protein is CSVDVGNSGNTIYF. CDR3 bases: TGCAGCGTTGATGTCGGGAACTCTGGAAACACCATATATTTT.